This TCR beta chain was documented in a study of blood T cells in healthy people across ages. Regarding the study as a whole: A greater number of naive CD4+ cells and higher diversity distinguished long-lived donors from aged donors.

CDR3 length: 14 residues. V lost 6 bases and J 3 bases, leaving 12 bases between the germline ends. Germline V gene lookup returns CDR1 SNHLY and CDR2 FYNNEI. About this clonotype itself: Its antigen is not identified.

Per sample, at least 5.5 micrograms of total RNA were extracted. A second PCR, run for roughly 7 to 12 cycles, used a sample-barcoded 5' primer plus a J-beta primer mix. Per sample, CDR3-containing paired-end reads numbered at least 3 million. TCRdb ran MiXCR on the 5' RACE reads and lists one entry per CDR3 protein. The sample gives over 1,200,000 distinct CDR3 sequences, approximately 59% of which show up once; under 8.5% is in the top ten. What was sequenced was blood. The chain carries TRBV2 and TRBJ2-1; D may be TRBD2 (5 bases). The TCR sequence derives from a man aged 18-30 years in good health. CDR3 in DNA: TGTGCCAGCAGCGAATCGACTATCTACAATGAGCAGTTCTTC. Amino acid sequence: CASSESTIYNEQFF. The whole variable domain, filled in from reference TRBV2 and TRBJ2-1, reads EPEVTQTPSHQVTQMGQEVILRCVPISNHLYFYWYRQILGQKVEFLVSFYNNEISEKSEIFDDQFSVERPDGSNFTLKIRSTKLEDSAMYFCASSESTIYNEQFFGPGTRLTVL.